This record concerns one TCR beta chain sequence. The antigen remains unidentified. The data are from a study of persistence of HIV-infected CD4 T cells. General study findings and limits: Degenerate expanded CDR3beta sequences were enriched among CMV- and Gag-responding cells.

CDR3 length: 15 residues. V trimming: 0 bases; J trimming: 11 bases; junction bases outside the gene matches: 12. CDR1 is SGHTA, CDR2 FQGTGA, per germline. The immunoSEQ assay was version 4, run in survey mode. Each sample used up to roughly 1 ug genomic DNA diluted to approximately 9 ng/uL. Assay: immunoSEQ multiplex PCR; the TCRdb copy retains only in-frame clones and omits some. The data contain approximately 19,000 clones, approximately 65% of them singletons. The stimulus was lysate of CMV-infected fibroblasts, 10 ug/mL. Sorting selected CD4+ T cells upregulating both CD40 ligand and CD69. Donors had undetectable plasma HIV-1 RNA, under 50 copies/mL, for 4+ years.

The chain uses TRBV7-3 and TRBJ1-2; 7 bases line up with TRBD1. Source: CD4+ T cells sorted from PBMCs after approximately 20-hour stimulation, taken from a patient who received antiretroviral therapy. This sequence was found in an adult woman with HIV who was CMV-seropositive. The CDR3 DNA is TGTGCCAGCAGCTTAACTTCTGGGACAGTACCGCAATACACCTTC. This sequence encodes CASSLTSGTVPQYTF.